This T cell receptor beta chain was sequenced for a study of neurological immune-mediated disorders. This clonotype was detected once. The length of the CDR3 is 13 residues. Germline trimming cut 6 bases from V and 11 bases from J; bases unmatched to any gene: 15. Looked up from germline, CDR1 is DFQATT and CDR2 is SNEGSKA (reference sequence). TCRdb used MiXCR to reprocess the 5' RACE reads, holding one entry per CDR3 protein. This table holds some 30,000 distinct CDR3 sequences, approximately 5% found once. Sequenced input: CD4+ T cells from blood. The receptor was derived from a woman aged 45 to 65 in good health. The V gene is TRBV20-1, the J gene TRBJ1-2; TRBD1 aligns across 7 bases. In nucleotides, the CDR3 is TGCAGTGCCGGCGGGACAGAAGCATTTGGATACACCTTC. Residues: CSAGGTEAFGYTF.